This T cell receptor (beta chain) was found in a study of chemoradiotherapy in HPV16-positive cancers. Only in-frame clones appear in the TCRdb table, and some are missing; sequencing was by immunoSEQ multiplex PCR. The table records about 13,000 clones, approximately 85% of them present only once. The ends were cut back, 2 bases at V and 4 bases at J, with 11 bases in the middle. This CDR3 spans 14 amino acids. Germline V gene lookup returns CDR1 MGHDK and CDR2 SYGVNS. The TCR sequence derives from a human donor with HPV-associated anogenital cancer. The chain employs TRBV25-1 and TRBJ1-2; TRBD1 might be the D (5 bases). The starting material was blood, obtained from a patient who underwent chemoradiotherapy. The CDR3 DNA reads TGTGCCAGCAGTGAACAGGGTACGTTCTATGGCTACACCTTC. Translation gives CASSEQGTFYGYTF.